The 14 T cell receptor beta chains reported below all come from one sample, sequenced in a study of CD8+ T cells in alopecia areata. Sequencing templates came from extracted RNA that was reverse transcribed into cDNA. The method was immunoSEQ multiplex PCR; TCRdb's version includes in-frame clones alone and lacks a portion of them. The sample shows hundreds of thousands of clones, 50% to 60% of them seen only once. Sample: CD4+ T cells sorted from blood, taken at week 0. These receptors all come from a human donor with alopecia areata.

The CDR3 coding sequence is TGTGCCTGGAGGTTCGACCACAGCTATGGCTACACCTTC. Translated: CAWRFDHSYGYTF. V and J are TRBV30 and TRBJ1-2; no clear D gene. The CDR3 is 13 amino acids. Germline V gene lookup returns CDR1 GTSNPN and CDR2 SVGIG (reference sequence). The V gene lost 3 bases and the J gene lost 4 bases, with 12 bases spanning the gap.

The chain has TRBV2 and TRBJ1-1; no clear D gene. Trimming stripped 6 bases from V and 1 base from J, with 12 bases between. CDR3 length: 14 amino acids. Germline CDR1 and CDR2: SNHLY and FYNNEI. The CDR3 loop is CASRLEQKNTEAFF. DNA for the CDR3: TGTGCCAGCAGGCTGGAACAGAAGAACACTGAAGCTTTCTTT.

With respect to this clone: Other DNA sequences in the same sample also yield this CDR3. The V and J genes are TRBV4-1 and TRBJ1-2; no firm D call. CDR1 and CDR2 from the germline V gene are MGHRA and YSYEKL. The CDR3 has 12 amino acids. The germline V and J ends were trimmed by 0 bases and 5 bases, with 4 bases remaining between them. The CDR3, as DNA: TGCGCCAGCAGCCAAGATCTATATGGCTACACCTTC. Protein sequence: CASSQDLYGYTF.

The V and J genes are TRBV29-1 and TRBJ2-1, with 14 bases lining up with TRBD2. The germline V gene has CDR1 SQVTM and CDR2 ANQGSEA. V gave up 7 bases and J gave up 6 bases; unmatched junction bases: 17. CDR3 length: 18 amino acids. The CDR3 region is CSAITPGLAGAGINEQFF. The CDR3 DNA is TGCAGCGCCATTACCCCGGGACTAGCGGGAGCGGGAATCAATGAGCAGTTCTTC.

Only a few counts were recorded for this clone. The rearrangement links TRBV6-5 to TRBJ1-3, with 8 nucleotides matching TRBD1. Germline V lookup: CDR1 MNHEY, CDR2 SVGAGI. CDR3 length: 15 amino acids. V was clipped by 3 bases and J by 0 bases; unmatched bases: 1. The CDR3 DNA reads TGTGCCAGCAGTTATGACAGGGGCTCTGGAAACACCATATATTTT. Its translation is CASSYDRGSGNTIYF.

The chain couples TRBV29-1 to TRBJ2-1, with 9 positions matching TRBD1. Germline V gives CDR1 SQVTM, CDR2 ANQGSEA. The ends lost 3 bases at V and 5 bases at J; junction bases unmatched: 8. The CDR3 spans 15 residues. In nucleotides, the CDR3 is TGCAGCGTTGATCCGGGACAGGGAATGGACAATGAGCAGTTCTTC. This sequence encodes CSVDPGQGMDNEQFF.

V gene TRBV30 combines with J gene TRBJ1-1; perhaps TRBD1 as D (6 bases). The CDR3 contains 14 residues. Germline V gene data show CDR1 as GTSNPN and CDR2 as SVGIG (reference sequence). The germline V and J ends were trimmed by 5 bases and 5 bases, with 18 bases remaining between them. The DNA for the CDR3 is TGTGCCTGGGTCGGTATAGGGGGAAGGACTGAAGCTTTCTTT. Translating gives CAWVGIGGRTEAFF.

The chain uses TRBV6-5 and TRBJ2-7; TRBD2 agrees at 8 bases. Germline values: CDR1 MNHEY, CDR2 SVGAGI. J lost 5 bases, V lost 4 bases, and 10 bases had no gene match. The CDR3 extends over 15 amino acids. For the CDR3, the DNA is TGTGCCAGCAGTTCCCACCGGGGGGGTGGCGACGAGCAGTACTTC. Translation: CASSSHRGGGDEQYF.

This clone has just a few counts. The J gene is TRBJ2-6, the V gene TRBV7-2; D is unresolved. V was pared by 7 bases and J by 0 bases, with 10 bases between. The CDR3 totals 15 residues. The germline V gene encodes CDR1 SGHTA and CDR2 FQGNSA. CDR3 sequence (DNA): TGTGCCAGCACCCCCGGATCCTCTGGGGCCAACGTCCTGACTTTC. Translating it yields CASTPGSSGANVLTF.

The V gene is TRBV29-1, the J gene TRBJ2-7; 8 nucleotides agree with TRBD1. The CDR3 covers 13 residues. Germline V gene lookup returns CDR1 SQVTM and CDR2 ANQGSEA. V trimming: 4 bases; J trimming: 5 bases; junction bases outside the gene matches: 7. CDR3 bases: TGCAGCGTTGGGGCGGACAGGGTGAACGAGCAGTACTTC. The encoded protein is CSVGADRVNEQYF.

V usage is TRBV5-1 and J usage is TRBJ2-3; weak D call: TRBD2 (5 bases). This CDR3 has 16 residues. Germline V gives CDR1 SGHRS, CDR2 YFSETQ. The V and J ends lost 0 bases and 2 bases respectively, with 13 bases between them. Here the CDR3 DNA reads TGCGCCAGCAGCTTGGCCGCCGGGGAATTCACAGATACGCAGTATTTT. This encodes CASSLAAGEFTDTQYF.

This sequence joins TRBV30 and TRBJ1-1; TRBD1 aligns across 8 bases. Germline V gives CDR1 GTSNPN, CDR2 SVGIG (reference sequence). The CDR3 is 16 amino acids. Trimming removed 3 bases from V and 0 bases from J; junction bases left unmatched: 9. In DNA form, the CDR3 reads TGTGCCTGGAGCACCCAAAGACAGGGGTTGAACACTGAAGCTTTCTTT. Translating gives CAWSTQRQGLNTEAFF. Filled out from reference TRBV30 and TRBJ1-1, the complete variable domain reads SQTIHQWPATLVQPVGSPLSLECTVEGTSNPNLYWYRQAAGRGLQLLFYSVGIGQISSEVPQNLSASRPQDRQFILSSKKLLLSDSGFYLCAWSTQRQGLNTEAFFGQGTRLTVV.

The chain is built from TRBV9 and TRBJ1-3, with D maybe TRBD1 (5 bases). Trimming left V 7 bases short and J 4 bases short, with 15 bases between. Germline CDR1 is SGDLS and CDR2 is YYNGEE. This CDR3 region has 14 residues. For the CDR3, the DNA is TGTGCCAGCGGTCAGGGCGATGGCGGAAACACCATATATTTT. Protein sequence: CASGQGDGGNTIYF.

In regard to this clone: This CDR3 is also generated by other DNA sequences in the sample. The genes are TRBV18 and TRBJ2-7; tentative D call: TRBD2 (5 bases). Germline V lookup: CDR1 KGHSH, CDR2 LQKENI. Trimming cost V 3 bases and J 3 bases, with 9 bases left between them. CDR3 size: 13 residues. In DNA form, the CDR3 reads TGTGCCAGCTCACCCGCCCGGGGCTACGAGCAGTACTTC. This codes for CASSPARGYEQYF.